Listed here are 5 T cell receptor beta chains from one sample, sequenced in a study of vaccination effects on CD4 cells after COVID-19. ViraFEST assay sequencing came after antigen-specific CD4+ T cells were expanded with viral peptide pools. Culturing for about 9 days preceded CD4+ T cell isolation. Vaccination of participants consisted of two doses of either the BNT162b2 or mRNA-1273 vaccine. Antigens of these TCRs are unknown. Using immunoSEQ multiplex PCR, the repertoire was profiled, and TCRdb retains in-frame clones only, with some absent. The sample holds some 25,000 clones, about 70% seen once. Sequences were derived from CD4+ T cells from PBMCs cultured with SARS-CoV-2 spike peptides, sampled after COVID-19 vaccination. The receptors were gathered from a human donor who received a COVID-19 vaccine.

The J gene is TRBJ1-2, the V gene TRBV6-6; 8 nucleotides line up with TRBD1. V lost 5 bases and J lost 2; bases outside the gene matches: 7. The CDR3 loop spans 15 amino acids. Germline CDR1 is MNHNY and CDR2 is SVGAGI (reference sequence). CDR3 protein: CASSAGQGGNYGYTF. The CDR3 DNA sequence: TGTGCCAGCAGTGCCGGACAGGGAGGGAACTATGGCTACACCTTC.

About this clone itself: At one boundary the junction diverges from the germline segment, which might be a read error. The chain has TRBV5-1 and TRBJ1-1; TRBD1 is a possible D gene (5 bases). From germline, CDR1 is SGHRS and CDR2 YFSETQ. CDR3 length: 15 amino acids. The CDR3 spells CANSCAGGAGTEAFF. DNA of the CDR3: TGCGCCAACAGCTGCGCCGGAGGGGCCGGCACTGAAGCTTTCTTT.

The V gene is TRBV6-5, the J gene TRBJ1-4; D unresolved. Trimming took 8 bases from V and 0 from J, leaving 10 bases between them. CDR1 is MNHEY and CDR2 is SVGAGI in the germline V gene. The CDR3 runs 14 residues. CDR3 sequence (DNA): TGTGCCAGCCTGGAGGCCCCAACTAATGAAAAACTGTTTTTT. This codes for CASLEAPTNEKLFF.

The chain employs TRBV7-2 and TRBJ1-2, with no clear D. Deletions cut 2 bases from V and 2 bases from J, with 18 bases between. The length of the CDR3 is 17 residues. Germline CDR1 and CDR2: SGHTA and FQGNSA. The CDR3 DNA reads as TGTGCCAGCAGCTTAAACCTCGCTCGGAGCCAGAACTATGGCTACACCTTC. Amino acid sequence: CASSLNLARSQNYGYTF.

This clone was observed a single time. The V call is TRBV19, the J call TRBJ2-1; 7 bases fit TRBD2. With 5 bases clipped from V and 2 bases from J, the junction kept 3 bases outside the gene matches. Germline-derived CDR1 and CDR2 are LNHDA and SQIVND (reference sequence). CDR3 length: 14 amino acids. The CDR3 protein is CASSPGGTYNEQFF. The CDR3 region has the DNA TGTGCCAGTAGTCCCGGGGGGACCTACAATGAGCAGTTCTTC.